The 5 T cell receptor beta chains given below trace back to one sample, sequenced in a study of neoadjuvant anti-PD-1 for oral cavity cancer. The method was immunoSEQ multiplex PCR; TCRdb's version includes in-frame clones alone and lacks a portion of them. Of about 72,000 clones listed, around 88% were seen once; the top ten hold roughly 3.4%. This specimen consisted of PBMCs, obtained before nivolumab (anti-PD-1) treatment. The receptors shown here come from a person between 40 and 85 years old with oral cavity squamous cell carcinoma.

The rearrangement joins TRBV29-1 to TRBJ1-2; no definite D call. Looked up from germline, CDR1 is SQVTM and CDR2 is ANQGSEA. The CDR3 runs to 12 residues. The CDR3 nucleotides read TGCAGTACCCGCGTGGGATCTTGGGGCTACACCTTC. It yields the protein CSTRVGSWGYTF.

The rearrangement uses TRBV4-2 and TRBJ1-1; 7 bases are shared with TRBD1. This CDR3 has 14 residues. Germline V CDR1 and CDR2: LGHNA, YNFKEQ. J gave up 1 base and V 4 bases, and 3 bases lay outside the gene matches. CDR3 loop: CASSPGTANTEAFF. CDR3 DNA: TGTGCCAGCAGCCCGGGGACAGCGAACACTGAAGCTTTCTTT.

The chain employs TRBV25-1 and TRBJ2-5; D remains ambiguous. V lost 1 base to trimming and J lost 2 bases, with 8 bases between them. CDR3 size: 14 residues. Germline assignment: CDR1 MGHDK and CDR2 SYGVNS. The CDR3 nucleotides are TGTGCCAGCAGTGAATTTGGGCGGCAAGAGACCCAGTACTTC. This sequence encodes CASSEFGRQETQYF.

The rearrangement uses TRBV19 and TRBJ2-7; 14 bases agree with TRBD2. V lost 6 bases, J lost 5 bases, and 9 bases stayed unmatched. Looked up from germline, CDR1 is LNHDA and CDR2 is SQIVND (reference sequence). The length of the CDR3 is 16 residues. CDR3 bases: TGTGCCAGTAGCAGCGGACTAGCGGGGGGCCGAGACGAGCAGTACTTC. Amino acid sequence: CASSSGLAGGRDEQYF.

This chain joins TRBV19 and TRBJ1-5; the D is unclear. From germline, CDR1 is LNHDA and CDR2 SQIVND (reference sequence). The V gene lost 8 bases and the J gene lost 0 bases, with 11 bases spanning the gap. CDR3 length: 14 residues. CDR3 in DNA: TGTGCCAGTTTGGGGAAGTATAGCAATCAGCCCCAGCATTTT. Its translation: CASLGKYSNQPQHF.